Given below is one T cell receptor beta chain in context. Its antigen is still unknown. CDR1 and CDR2 (germline): SGHNT, YYREEE (reference sequence). The CDR3 extends over 12 amino acids. The V end was cut by 3 bases, the J end by 4 bases, with 4 bases between. Using immunoSEQ multiplex PCR, the repertoire was profiled, and TCRdb retains in-frame clones only, with some absent. The repertoire has approximately 66,000 clones, over 75% of them found once; the top ten carry roughly 6%. This specimen belongs to a study of OX40 agonist ivuxolimab in advanced cancers. Study in general: From about 23 to 85 years was the age range, with a mean of around 56 years, and 70% to 85% were male. The study, taken as a whole, reports: Doses of 0.1 to 3.0 mg/kg were accompanied by clonal expansion of CD4+ and CD8+ blood T cells by week 6. Partial responders at 0.1-3.0 mg/kg had among the lowest clonal expansion.

This chain connects TRBV5-4 to TRBJ2-2; D ambiguous. The TCR comes from an adult with an advanced solid tumor such as melanoma, head and neck, liver or kidney cancer. Here the sequenced sample was CD4+ or CD8+ T cells sorted from blood, taken in a trial of the OX40 agonist ivuxolimab. As DNA, the CDR3 is TGTGCCAGCAGCTCGACCACCGGGGAGCTGTTTTTT. It encodes CASSSTTGELFF.